A selection of T cell receptor beta chains follows, all from one sample in a study of T cells in Graves' hyperthyroidism and ophthalmopathy. Via MiXCR, TCRdb re-called the multiplex PCR reads, giving one row per CDR3 protein. Among 500,000 to 650,000 distinct CDR3 sequences listed, 20% were seen once. Sequencing was performed on blood. The source is a man aged 40-55 years with Graves' ophthalmopathy. Each CDR3 is given with its conserved first and last residue. A D gene is named only where the DNA matches it firmly. The size entry is marked missing in some rows and otherwise reads once, few, many or a size class.

>once|TRBJ1-4|TRBV7-9|TRBD1
TGTGCCAGCAGCCGCCGGGACAGGGGGCTGGACGAAAAACTGTTTTTT
CASSRRDRGLDEKLFF
>few|TRBJ2-2|TRBV13|TRBD2
TGTGCCAGCAGCGCCTACCTGCTGTCCGGGACTAGGGATACCGGGGAGCTGTTTTTT
CASSAYLLSGTRDTGELFF
>-|TRBJ2-3|TRBV10-3|TRBD2
TGTGCCACCCGTCTGGACCCAGCGGGAGACCCAGATACGCAGTATTTT
CATRLDPAGDPDTQYF
>-|TRBJ2-1|TRBV28|-
TGTGCCAGCAGTCGGCCCCAGCTCAATGAGCAGTTCTTC
CASSRPQLNEQFF
>few|TRBJ1-4|TRBV15|-
TGTGCCACCAGTCTGGGGAGTCGAGCTAATGAAAAACTGTTTTTT
CATSLGSRANEKLFF
>-|TRBJ2-3|TRBV5-6|-
TGTGCCAGCAGATATCCGTGGGGGTCCACTAGCACAGATACGCAGTATTTT
CASRYPWGSTSTDTQYF
>-|TRBJ1-1|TRBV6-2/TRBV6-3|-
TGTGCCAGCAGTTTCAGGGTGATGAACACTGAAGCTTTCTTT
CASSFRVMNTEAFF
>-|TRBJ2-6|TRBV18|-
TGTGCCAGCTCACCACCCTTAGCTGCTGGGGCCAACGTCCTGACTTTC
CASSPPLAAGANVLTF
>many|TRBJ1-2|TRBV18|TRBD1
TGTGCCAGCTCACCCCAAGGACAGGGGTTATATGGCTACACCTTC
CASSPQGQGLYGYTF
>-|TRBJ2-3|TRBV6-2/TRBV6-3|-
TGTGCCAGCAGTTCTGTAAATACGCAGTATTTT
CASSSVNTQYF
>-|TRBJ2-1|TRBV10-3|-
TGTGCCATCAGTGATGGTGGGAGGTACAATGAGCAGTTCTTC
CAISDGGRYNEQFF
>-|TRBJ2-1|TRBV20-1|TRBD2
TGCAGTGCTAGAGAAAGCGGGGGGATGGCTTCGGGTGAGCAGTTCTTC
CSARESGGMASGEQFF
>-|TRBJ1-4|TRBV20-1|TRBD1
TGCAGCGGACGGGACAGTACTAATGAAAAACTGTTTTTT
CSGRDSTNEKLFF
>-|TRBJ1-1|TRBV18|-
TGTGCCAGCTCACCACCTGCAGGGCTGAACACTGAAGCTTTCTTT
CASSPPAGLNTEAFF
>many|TRBJ2-2|TRBV3-1|-
TGTGCCAGCAGCCAGGGAGGCACCGGGGAGCTGTTTTTT
CASSQGGTGELFF
>many|TRBJ2-1|TRBV7-3|TRBD2
TGTGCCAGCAGCCAAAGAGCGGGGGCCCAACTAAACTACAATGAGCAGTTCTTC
CASSQRAGAQLNYNEQFF
>-|TRBJ1-2|TRBV6-1|-
TGTGCCAGCAGGAGCTGGGAGGGACGGGCCTATGGCTACACCTTC
CASRSWEGRAYGYTF
>many|TRBJ2-7|TRBV3-1|-
TGTGCCAGCAGCGAGCAGTCCGGGACTTTCTACTACGAGCAGTACTTC
CASSEQSGTFYYEQYF
>-|TRBJ1-1|TRBV29-1|-
TGCAGCGTGCCGGCCCCCGTGAACACTGAAGCTTTCTTT
CSVPAPVNTEAFF
>many|TRBJ2-1|TRBV5-6|-
TGTGCCAGCAGCTTGGGACTAATCAACAATGAGCAGTTCTTC
CASSLGLINNEQFF
>many|TRBJ2-1|TRBV5-1|-
TGCGCCAGCAGCTTGAAGGAAGAGCAGTTCTTC
CASSLKEEQFF
>many|TRBJ2-5|TRBV6-2/TRBV6-3|TRBD2
TGTGCCAGCAGTGACGGGAGCGGGAGGTCCCTGATGACCCAGTACTTC
CASSDGSGRSLMTQYF
>-|TRBJ2-2|TRBV6-1|-
TGTGCCAGCAGTGTGGGGGACTACACCGGGGAGCTGTTTTTT
CASSVGDYTGELFF
>-|TRBJ1-3|TRBV7-9|TRBD1
TGTGCCAGCAGCTTCCCTGGGACAGGGGTGTCTGGAAACACCATATATTTT
CASSFPGTGVSGNTIYF
>-|TRBJ2-2|TRBV5-1|-
TGCGCCAGCAGCATCTCCGGGGGCACCGGGGAGCTGTTTTTT
CASSISGGTGELFF
>few|TRBJ2-1|TRBV6-1|TRBD2
TGTGCCAGCAATACTATAGCGGGGGGAAACAATGAGCAGTTCTTC
CASNTIAGGNNEQFF
>many|TRBJ2-3|TRBV30|TRBD1
TGTGCCTGGAATACAGGGGGCTGGGGCACAGATACGCAGTATTTT
CAWNTGGWGTDTQYF
>many|TRBJ2-2|TRBV5-1|-
TGCGCCAGCAGGCTGGGCGAGGAAACCGGGGAGCTGTTTTTT
CASRLGEETGELFF
>-|TRBJ1-1|TRBV6-1|TRBD1
TGTGCCAGCACCTGGGACAGGGGTGAAGCTTTCTTT
CASTWDRGEAFF
>-|TRBJ2-1|TRBV30|-
TGTGCCTGGTCTTTCACACTGAGGACTGCCGAGCAGTTCTTC
CAWSFTLRTAEQFF
>few|TRBJ1-6|TRBV20-1|-
TGCAGTGCTAGATCACCTAGCATTAGGCTTGATTCACCCCTCCACTTT
CSARSPSIRLDSPLHF
>-|TRBJ2-2|TRBV28|-
TGTGCCAGCAGCAAAGTCGCAGGGGCGAACACCGGGGAGCTGTTTTTT
CASSKVAGANTGELFF